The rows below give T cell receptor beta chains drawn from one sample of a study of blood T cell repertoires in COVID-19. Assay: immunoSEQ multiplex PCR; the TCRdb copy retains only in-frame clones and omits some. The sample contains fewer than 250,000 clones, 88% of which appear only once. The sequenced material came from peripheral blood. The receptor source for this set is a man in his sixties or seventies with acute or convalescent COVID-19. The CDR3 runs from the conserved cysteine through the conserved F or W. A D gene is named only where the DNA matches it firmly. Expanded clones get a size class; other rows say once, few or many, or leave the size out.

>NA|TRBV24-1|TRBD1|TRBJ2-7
CATSDRDRGYEQYF
TGTGCCACCAGTGACCGGGACAGGGGATACGAGCAGTACTTC
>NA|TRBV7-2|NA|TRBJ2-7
CASSLGARSYEQYF
TGTGCCAGCAGCTTAGGGGCCAGATCCTACGAGCAGTACTTC
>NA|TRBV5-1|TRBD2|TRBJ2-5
CASSLGNRGGEETQYF
TGCGCCAGCAGCTTGGGAAACCGGGGGGGAGAAGAGACCCAGTACTTC
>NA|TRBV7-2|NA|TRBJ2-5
CASSPAGTYKETQYF
TGTGCCAGCAGCCCGGCCGGGACATACAAAGAGACCCAGTACTTC
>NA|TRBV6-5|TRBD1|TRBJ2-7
CASSYSTGAGYEQYF
TGTGCCAGCAGTTACTCGACAGGGGCTGGTTACGAGCAGTACTTC
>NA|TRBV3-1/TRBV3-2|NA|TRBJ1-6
CASRKDTSQPRGNSPLHF
TGTGCCAGCAGGAAAGACACGAGCCAGCCGCGGGGTAATTCACCCCTCCACTTT
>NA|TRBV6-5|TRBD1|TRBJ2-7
CASSSTWDSAYEQYF
TGTGCCAGCAGTTCGACTTGGGACAGTGCCTACGAGCAGTACTTC
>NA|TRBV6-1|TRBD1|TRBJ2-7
CASSEGRGQYEQYF
TGTGCCAGCAGTGAAGGTAGGGGGCAGTACGAGCAGTACTTC
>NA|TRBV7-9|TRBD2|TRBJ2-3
CASSLGASGRTDTQYF
TGTGCCAGCAGCTTAGGGGCTAGCGGGAGAACAGATACGCAGTATTTT
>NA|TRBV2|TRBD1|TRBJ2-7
CASSEQGQAYEQYF
TGTGCCAGCAGTGAACAAGGACAGGCCTACGAGCAGTACTTC
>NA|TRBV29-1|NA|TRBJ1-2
CSVEDESDYGYTF
TGCAGCGTTGAAGATGAAAGCGACTATGGCTACACCTTC
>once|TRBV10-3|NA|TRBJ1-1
CAISESNAPEAFF
TGTGCCATCAGTGAGTCGAACGCGCCTGAAGCTTTCTTT
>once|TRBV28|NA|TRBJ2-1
CASSLSWGGSSSYNEQFF
TGTGCCAGCAGTTTATCGTGGGGGGGCAGTTCCTCCTACAATGAGCAGTTCTTC
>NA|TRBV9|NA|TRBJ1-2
CASSPPTPGYGYTF
TGTGCCAGCAGCCCCCCAACCCCGGGCTATGGCTACACCTTC
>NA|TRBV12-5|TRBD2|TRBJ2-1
CASGTGLAERYNEQFF
TGTGCTAGTGGTACTGGACTAGCGGAGAGATACAATGAGCAGTTCTTC
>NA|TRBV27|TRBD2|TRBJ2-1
CASSLRRTSGNNEQFF
TGTGCCAGCAGTTTAAGGAGGACTAGCGGGAACAATGAGCAGTTCTTC
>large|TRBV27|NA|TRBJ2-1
CASSSSDYYNEQFF
TGTGCCAGCAGTTCCTCGGACTACTACAATGAGCAGTTCTTC
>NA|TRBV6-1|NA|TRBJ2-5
CASSDRGVTQYF
TGTGCCAGCAGTGACAGGGGGGTGACCCAGTACTTC
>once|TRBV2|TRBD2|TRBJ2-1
CASSTNSGTRGNEQFF
TGTGCCAGCAGTACAAACTCCGGGACTAGGGGAAATGAGCAGTTCTTC
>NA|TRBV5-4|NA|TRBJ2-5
CASSPGDGRLETQYF
TGTGCCAGCAGCCCAGGGGACGGCAGATTGGAGACCCAGTACTTC
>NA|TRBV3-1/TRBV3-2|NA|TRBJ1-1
CASSPRVNTEAFF
TGTGCCAGCAGCCCCAGGGTTAACACTGAAGCTTTCTTT
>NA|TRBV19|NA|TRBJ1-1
CASSIEGPNTEAFF
TGTGCCAGTAGTATCGAGGGTCCGAACACTGAAGCTTTCTTT
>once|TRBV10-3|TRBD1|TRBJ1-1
CAISPGTDLNTEAFF
TGTGCCATCTCTCCCGGGACAGATCTGAACACTGAAGCTTTCTTT
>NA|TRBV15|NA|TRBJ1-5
CATSRDLRGEGSNQPQHF
TGTGCCACCAGCAGAGATTTGAGAGGGGAGGGGAGCAATCAGCCCCAGCATTTT
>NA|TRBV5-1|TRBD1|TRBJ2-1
CASSLRGLLVHEQFF
TGCGCCAGCAGCTTGAGGGGGCTACTAGTACATGAGCAGTTCTTC
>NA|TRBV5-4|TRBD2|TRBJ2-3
CASSLPAGGPDTQYF
TGTGCCAGCAGCTTGCCAGCGGGAGGGCCAGATACGCAGTATTTT
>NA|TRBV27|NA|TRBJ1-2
CASSLVSPDSPELYYGYTF
TGTGCCAGCAGTTTAGTTAGTCCGGACAGCCCAGAACTTTACTATGGCTACACCTTC